This TCR beta chain comes out of a study of T-cell reconstitution after alpha-beta-depleted transplantation in children. Points from the study as a whole: Counts and diversity of T cells one year after transplant came mostly from newly produced T cells.

As concerns this clonotype: Its antigen is currently unknown.

Germline CDR1 is SGHTA and CDR2 is FQGNSA. V was cut by 3 bases and J by 6 bases, with 15 bases left in between. This CDR3 has 16 residues. Preparing the TCRbeta library involved the use of unique molecular identifiers. Each CDR3 protein is one row after TCRdb ran MiXCR on the PCR reads. The table shows about 200,000 distinct CDR3 sequences, with over 15% occurring only once. The TCR comes from a male patient aged 2-15 years who had a stem cell transplant for acute lymphoblastic leukemia, so the T cells may come from the graft donor. The sequenced sample was PBMCs, mostly from graft donor cells, obtained 360 days after TCRalphabeta/CD19-depleted stem cell transplant. The chain combines TRBV7-2 with TRBJ1-6; D is perhaps TRBD1 (6 bases). Here the CDR3 reads CASSFLRGGSNSPLHF. The CDR3 coding sequence is TGTGCCAGCAGCTTCCTCAGAGGGGGTAGTAATTCACCCCTCCACTTT.